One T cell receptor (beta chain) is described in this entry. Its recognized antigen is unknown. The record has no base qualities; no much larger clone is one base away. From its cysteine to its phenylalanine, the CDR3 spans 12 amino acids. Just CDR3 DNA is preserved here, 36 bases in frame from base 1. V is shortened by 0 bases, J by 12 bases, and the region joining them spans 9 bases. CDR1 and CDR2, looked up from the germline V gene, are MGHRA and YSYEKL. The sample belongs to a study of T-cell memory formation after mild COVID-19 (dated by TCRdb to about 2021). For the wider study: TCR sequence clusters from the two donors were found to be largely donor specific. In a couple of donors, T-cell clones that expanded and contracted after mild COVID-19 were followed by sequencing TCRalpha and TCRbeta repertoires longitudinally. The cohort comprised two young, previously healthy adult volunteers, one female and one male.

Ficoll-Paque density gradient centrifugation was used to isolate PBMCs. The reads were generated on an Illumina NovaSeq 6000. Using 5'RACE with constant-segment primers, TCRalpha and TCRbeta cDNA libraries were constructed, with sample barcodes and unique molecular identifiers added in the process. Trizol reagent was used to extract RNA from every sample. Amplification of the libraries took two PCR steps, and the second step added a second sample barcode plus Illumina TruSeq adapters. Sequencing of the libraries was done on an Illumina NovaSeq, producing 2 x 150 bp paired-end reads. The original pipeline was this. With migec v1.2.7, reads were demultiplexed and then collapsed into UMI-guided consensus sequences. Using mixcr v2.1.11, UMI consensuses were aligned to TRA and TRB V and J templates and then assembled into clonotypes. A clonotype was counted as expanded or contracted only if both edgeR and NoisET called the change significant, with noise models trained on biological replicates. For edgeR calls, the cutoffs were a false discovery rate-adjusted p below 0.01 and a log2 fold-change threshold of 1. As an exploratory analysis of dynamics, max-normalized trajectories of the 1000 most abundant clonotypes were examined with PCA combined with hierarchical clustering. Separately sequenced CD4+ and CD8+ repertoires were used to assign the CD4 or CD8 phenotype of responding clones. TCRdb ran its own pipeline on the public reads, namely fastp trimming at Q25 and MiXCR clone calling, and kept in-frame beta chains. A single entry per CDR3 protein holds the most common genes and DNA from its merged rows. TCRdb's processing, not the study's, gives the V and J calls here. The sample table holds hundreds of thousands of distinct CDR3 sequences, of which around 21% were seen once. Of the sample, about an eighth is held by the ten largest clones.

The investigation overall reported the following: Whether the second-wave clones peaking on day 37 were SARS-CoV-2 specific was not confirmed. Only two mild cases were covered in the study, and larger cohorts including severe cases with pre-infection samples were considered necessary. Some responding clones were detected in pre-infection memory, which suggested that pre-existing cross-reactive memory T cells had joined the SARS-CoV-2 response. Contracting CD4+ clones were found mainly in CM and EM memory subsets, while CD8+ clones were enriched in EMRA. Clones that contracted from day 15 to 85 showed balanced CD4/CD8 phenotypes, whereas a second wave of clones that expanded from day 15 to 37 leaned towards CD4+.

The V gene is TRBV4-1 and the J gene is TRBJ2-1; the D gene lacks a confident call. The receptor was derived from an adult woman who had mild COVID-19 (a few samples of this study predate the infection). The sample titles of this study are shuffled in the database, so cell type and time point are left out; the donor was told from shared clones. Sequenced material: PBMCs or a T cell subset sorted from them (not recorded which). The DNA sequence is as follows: TGCGCCAGCAGCCAAGATCCCCCTCGGCAGTTCTTC. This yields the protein CASSQDPPRQFF.